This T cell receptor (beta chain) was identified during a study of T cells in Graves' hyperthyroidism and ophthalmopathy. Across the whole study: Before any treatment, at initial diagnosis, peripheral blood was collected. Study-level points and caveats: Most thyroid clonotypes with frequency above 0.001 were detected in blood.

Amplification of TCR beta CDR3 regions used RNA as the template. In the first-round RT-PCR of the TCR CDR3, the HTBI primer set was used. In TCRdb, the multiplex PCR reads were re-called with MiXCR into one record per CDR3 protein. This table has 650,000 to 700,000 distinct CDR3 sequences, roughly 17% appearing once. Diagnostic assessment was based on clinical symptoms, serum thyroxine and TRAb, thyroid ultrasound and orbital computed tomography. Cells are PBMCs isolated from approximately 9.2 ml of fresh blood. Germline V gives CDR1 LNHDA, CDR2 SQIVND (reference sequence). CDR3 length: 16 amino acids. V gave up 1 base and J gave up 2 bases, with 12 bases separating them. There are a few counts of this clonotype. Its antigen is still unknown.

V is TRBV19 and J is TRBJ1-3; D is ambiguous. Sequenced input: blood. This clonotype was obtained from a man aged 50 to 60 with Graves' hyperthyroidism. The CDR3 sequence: CASSIVAVGAGNTIYF. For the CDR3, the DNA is TGTGCCAGTAGTATAGTCGCGGTGGGCGCTGGAAACACCATATATTTT.